The next 7 T cell receptor beta chains were all read from a single sample in a study of Tregs in tolerant kidney transplant recipients (dated by TCRdb to the late 2010s). The sample's time point label is to be understood as: blood sample drawn before combined kidney and bone marrow transplant. Receptor amplification or capture employed the immunoSEQ multiplex PCR assay. As stored in TCRdb, this immuneACCESS dataset retains in-frame rearrangements with V and J assigned. A fraction of the clones does not appear; measured against another copy, unresolved V genes explain less than half of the discrepancy, and the remainder lacks a known reason. For this sample the table gives fewer than 80,000 clones, of which less than 90% were detected only once. The ten largest clones represent about 0.37% of the sample. Sequencing used CD4+ T cells from blood, obtained before the transplant. These receptors all come from a human donor who received a combined kidney and bone marrow transplant.

The gene calls are TRBV28 and TRBJ2-7; 8 bases align to TRBD1. Germline trimming cut 10 bases from V and 0 bases from J; bases unmatched to any gene: 11. This CDR3 has 15 residues. Germline assignment: CDR1 MDHEN and CDR2 SYDVKM. CDR3 nucleotides: TGTGCCACAGGATGGCTCGGGACAGGCTCCTACGAGCAGTACTTC. As protein: CATGWLGTGSYEQYF. Supplemented by reference TRBV28 and TRBJ2-7, the full variable domain reads DVKVTQSSRYLVKRTGEKVFLECVQDMDHENMFWYRQDPGLGLRLIYFSYDVKMKEKGDIPEGYSVSREKKERFSLILESASTNQTSMYLCATGWLGTGSYEQYFGPGTRLTVT.

The CDR3 DNA follows: TGTGCCAGCAGCAGAGGGACTATCCAAGAGACCCAGTACTTC. Amino acids: CASSRGTIQETQYF. V and J are TRBV27 and TRBJ2-5, with 7 positions matching TRBD2. The CDR3 covers 14 residues. J was trimmed by 1 base and V by 6 bases; bases with no gene match: 5. The germline gives CDR1 MNHEY, CDR2 SMNVEV (reference sequence).

DNA for the CDR3: TGCGCCAGCAGCTTGGAACTAGTATCCTACAATGAGCAGTTCTTC. Its translation is CASSLELVSYNEQFF. V usage is TRBV5-1 and J usage is TRBJ2-1; possibly TRBD2 for D (5 bases). The CDR3 runs to 15 residues. Germline CDR1 and CDR2: SGHRS and YFSETQ. Deletions cut 0 bases from V and 1 base from J, with 8 bases between.

The V call is TRBV7-3, the J call TRBJ1-5, with 10 bases lining up with TRBD1. Germline lookup yields CDR1 SGHTA and CDR2 FQGTGA. Germline trimming cut 4 bases from V and 0 bases from J; bases unmatched to any gene: 12. The CDR3 covers 19 residues. CDR3 protein: CASSYYGQGGDYSNQPQHF. The CDR3 DNA reads TGTGCCAGCAGCTACTATGGACAGGGGGGGGATTATAGCAATCAGCCCCAGCATTTT.

The V call is TRBV28, the J call TRBJ1-1; 7 bases line up with TRBD1. The CDR3 runs 13 residues. Germline V gene data show CDR1 as MDHEN and CDR2 as SYDVKM. Germline trimming cut 8 bases from V and 0 bases from J; bases unmatched to any gene: 3. The CDR3 DNA sequence: TGTGCCAGCTTCGACAGGGTGAACACTGAAGCTTTCTTT. Its protein is CASFDRVNTEAFF.

This sequence joins TRBV7-9 and TRBJ2-1, with TRBD1 identical over 9 bases. The CDR3 is made up of 17 amino acids. With V trimmed by 5 bases and J by 3 bases, 11 bases remained unmatched. Per germline, CDR1 SEHNR and CDR2 FQNEAQ (reference sequence). The CDR3 region has the DNA TGTGCCAGCAGCCCCCCCCTCCGGGACAGGGTCTACAATGAGCAGTTCTTC. It yields the protein CASSPPLRDRVYNEQFF.

This clone was seen only a few times. The rearrangement uses TRBV30 and TRBJ1-2; 7 bases fit TRBD1. CDR1 is GTSNPN and CDR2 is SVGIG in the germline V gene (reference sequence). The J segment lost 6 bases and the V segment lost 3 bases, leaving 7 bases of the junction unmatched. This CDR3 spans 13 amino acids. The CDR3 nucleotides are TGTGCCTGGAGCGAGACAGGGACCCATGGCTACACCTTC. Amino acid sequence: CAWSETGTHGYTF.